The clone carrying this T cell receptor (beta chain) was recorded many times. Its target is not known. These data belong to a study of T cells in Graves' hyperthyroidism and ophthalmopathy. Study findings and constraints: In blood, most of the thyroid clonotypes expanded above 0.001 were also present. The model's output predicted ophthalmopathy at a median of 6.5 months prior to onset.

Amplified regions were TCR beta CDR3 sequences from RNA transcripts. Carried out on the TCR CDR3, a first-round RT-PCR used the HTBI primer set. Each CDR3 protein is one row after TCRdb ran MiXCR on the multiplex PCR reads. The table shows approximately 710,000 distinct CDR3 sequences, with 15% to 20% occurring only once. This CDR3 has 15 residues. In germline, CDR1 is MNHEY, CDR2 SMNVEV (reference sequence). V lost 6 bases and J lost 0; bases outside the gene matches: 6. Material: blood. The rearrangement joins TRBV27 to TRBJ2-3, with TRBD1 identical over 7 bases. This TCR was sampled from a man aged 50 or older with Graves' hyperthyroidism. The CDR3 region is CASSNRGSSTDTQYF. CDR3 DNA sequence: TGTGCCAGCAGCAACAGGGGCTCTAGCACAGATACGCAGTATTTT.